Listed below are T cell receptor beta chains from one sample, sequenced in a study of tumor-infiltrating lymphocytes in localized non-small cell lung cancer. Assay: immunoSEQ multiplex PCR; the TCRdb copy retains only in-frame clones and omits some. Seen here are more than 7,000 clones, 60% to 80% observed once, and the top ten hold roughly a tenth. The specimen sequenced was uninvolved lung tissue not adjacent to the tumor. Receptors originate from a human donor with non-small cell lung cancer. The CDR3 runs from the conserved cysteine through the conserved F or W. D genes are given only for firm matches. Part of the rows lack a size; the others show once, few, many or a class for expanded clones.

V gene	D gene	clone size	J gene	CDR3 DNA	CDR3 protein
TRBV13	-	-	TRBJ2-7	TGTGCCAGCAGCCACCCAAGCCGCCTTTCGTGTCCTACCCCGCACTACGAGCAGTACTTC	CASSHPSRLSCPTPHYEQYF
TRBV7-6	-	-	TRBJ1-1	TGTGCCAGCAGCTTAGATTGGGGGAACACTGAAGCTTTCTTT	CASSLDWGNTEAFF
TRBV28	-	-	TRBJ2-7	TGTGCCAGCAGTTCGACGGTCCCTAGCTCCTACGAGCAGTACTTC	CASSSTVPSSYEQYF
TRBV7-8	TRBD1	-	TRBJ1-2	TGTGCCAGCAGCTCCCGGGACAGGGGACGCTATGGCTACACCTTC	CASSSRDRGRYGYTF
TRBV4-2	-	-	TRBJ2-5	TGTGCCAGCAGCCAATTGTCGGTAGAAGAGACCCAGTACTTC	CASSQLSVEETQYF
TRBV7-2	-	-	TRBJ1-4	TGTGCCAGCAGCTTAGAGCCCCGGGGCCCGGAGGAAAAACTGTTTTTT	CASSLEPRGPEEKLFF
TRBV7-2	-	-	TRBJ2-7	TGTGCCAGCAGCCCGGGGGCGACCCCCTACGAGCAGTACTTC	CASSPGATPYEQYF
TRBV27	-	-	TRBJ2-1	TGTGCCAGCAGCCCCGGGGTAGCCTACAATGAGCAGTTCTTC	CASSPGVAYNEQFF
TRBV30	-	once	TRBJ1-2	TGTGCCTGGAGTGTCGGACAGAACTATGGCTACACCTTC	CAWSVGQNYGYTF
TRBV6-5	-	-	TRBJ2-3	TGTGCCAGCAGTTACCAGGCGACAGTCACAGATACGCAGTATTTT	CASSYQATVTDTQYF
TRBV7-6	-	few	TRBJ2-6	TGTGCCAGCAGCTTAGAGGGCATGGGCTACTCTGGGGCCAACGTCCTGACTTTC	CASSLEGMGYSGANVLTF
TRBV28	-	-	TRBJ1-5	TGTGCCAGCAGGACAGATAGCAATCAGCCCCAGCATTTT	CASRTDSNQPQHF